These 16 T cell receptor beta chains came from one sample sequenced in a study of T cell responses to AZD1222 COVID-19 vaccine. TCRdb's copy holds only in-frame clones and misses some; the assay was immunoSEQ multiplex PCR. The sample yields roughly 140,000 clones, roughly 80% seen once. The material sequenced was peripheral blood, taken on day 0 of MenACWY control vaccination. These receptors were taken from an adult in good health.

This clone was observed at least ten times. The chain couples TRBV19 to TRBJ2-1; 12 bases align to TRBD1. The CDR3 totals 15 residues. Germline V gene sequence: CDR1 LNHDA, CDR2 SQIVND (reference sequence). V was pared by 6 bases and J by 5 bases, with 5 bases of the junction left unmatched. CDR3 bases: TGTGCCAGTAGATATGGGACAGGGGGCCACAATGAGCAGTTCTTC. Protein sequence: CASRYGTGGHNEQFF.

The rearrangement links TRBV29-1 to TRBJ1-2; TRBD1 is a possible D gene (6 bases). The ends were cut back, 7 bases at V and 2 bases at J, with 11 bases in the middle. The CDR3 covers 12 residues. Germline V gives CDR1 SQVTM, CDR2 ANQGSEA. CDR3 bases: TGCAGCGCTAGGGACACCAACTATGGCTACACCTTC. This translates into CSARDTNYGYTF.

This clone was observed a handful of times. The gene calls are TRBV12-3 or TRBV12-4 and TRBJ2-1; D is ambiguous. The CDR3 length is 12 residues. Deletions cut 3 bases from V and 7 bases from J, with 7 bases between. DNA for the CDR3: TGTGCCAGCAGTTTCGGGCCGAATGAGCAGTTCTTC. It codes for CASSFGPNEQFF.

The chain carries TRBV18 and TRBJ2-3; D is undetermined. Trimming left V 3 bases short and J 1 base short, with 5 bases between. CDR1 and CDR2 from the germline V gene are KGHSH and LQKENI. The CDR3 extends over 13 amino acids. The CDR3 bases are TGTGCCAGCTCACCTGGACGCACAGATACGCAGTATTTT. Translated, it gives CASSPGRTDTQYF.

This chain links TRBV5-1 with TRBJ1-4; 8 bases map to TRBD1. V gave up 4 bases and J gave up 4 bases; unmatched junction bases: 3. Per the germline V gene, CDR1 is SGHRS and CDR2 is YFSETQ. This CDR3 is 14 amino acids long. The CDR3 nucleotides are TGCGCCAGCAGCCCACAGGGGGTTAATGAAAAACTGTTTTTT. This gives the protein CASSPQGVNEKLFF.

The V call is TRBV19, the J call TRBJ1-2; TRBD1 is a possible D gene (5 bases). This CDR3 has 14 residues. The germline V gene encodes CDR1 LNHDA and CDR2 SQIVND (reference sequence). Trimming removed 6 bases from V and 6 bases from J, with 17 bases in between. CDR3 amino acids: CASSLMGPRDGYTF. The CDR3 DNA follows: TGTGCCAGTAGCCTCATGGGACCTCGGGATGGCTACACCTTC.

This chain's CDR3 is CASMNGYTGELFF. CDR3 DNA sequence: TGCGCCAGCATGAATGGGTACACCGGGGAGCTGTTTTTT. The chain uses TRBV10-1 and TRBJ2-2; D remains ambiguous. The CDR3 has 13 residues. The V gene lost 7 bases and the J gene lost 3 bases, with 9 bases spanning the gap. Germline loops: CDR1 WNHNN, CDR2 SYGVQD (reference sequence).

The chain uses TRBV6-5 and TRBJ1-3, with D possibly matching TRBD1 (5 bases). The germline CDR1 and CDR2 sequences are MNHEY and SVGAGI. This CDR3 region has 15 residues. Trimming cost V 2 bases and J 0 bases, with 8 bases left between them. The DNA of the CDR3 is TGTGCCAGCAGTTACCCGACAGCCTCTGGAAACACCATATATTTT. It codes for CASSYPTASGNTIYF.

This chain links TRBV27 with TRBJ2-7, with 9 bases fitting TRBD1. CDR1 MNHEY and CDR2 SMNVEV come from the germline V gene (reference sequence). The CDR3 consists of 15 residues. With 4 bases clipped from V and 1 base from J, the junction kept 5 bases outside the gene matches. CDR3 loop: CASSSTGTGSYEQYF. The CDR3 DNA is TGTGCCAGCAGTTCTACCGGGACAGGGTCCTACGAGCAGTACTTC.

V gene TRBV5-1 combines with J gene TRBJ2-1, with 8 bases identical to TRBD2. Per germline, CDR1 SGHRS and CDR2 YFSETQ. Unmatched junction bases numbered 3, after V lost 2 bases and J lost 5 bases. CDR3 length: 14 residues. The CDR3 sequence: CASSLSGGHNEQFF. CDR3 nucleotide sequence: TGCGCCAGCAGCTTATCGGGGGGGCACAATGAGCAGTTCTTC.

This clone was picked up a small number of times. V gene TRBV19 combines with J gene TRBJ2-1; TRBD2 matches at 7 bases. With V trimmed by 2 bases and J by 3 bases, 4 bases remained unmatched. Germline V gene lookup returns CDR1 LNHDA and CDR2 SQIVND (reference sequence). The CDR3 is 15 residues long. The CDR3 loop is CASSIPAGDYNEQFF. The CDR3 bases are TGTGCCAGTAGTATACCGGCGGGGGACTACAATGAGCAGTTCTTC.

The CDR3 protein is CASSIRQGGSTEAFF. The CDR3 nucleotides are TGTGCCAGCAGCATCCGACAGGGGGGATCGACTGAAGCTTTCTTT. The chain uses TRBV7-9 and TRBJ1-1, with 9 bases identical to TRBD1. Germline V gives CDR1 SEHNR, CDR2 FQNEAQ (reference sequence). The ends lost 5 bases at V and 5 bases at J; junction bases unmatched: 9. This CDR3 contains 15 residues.

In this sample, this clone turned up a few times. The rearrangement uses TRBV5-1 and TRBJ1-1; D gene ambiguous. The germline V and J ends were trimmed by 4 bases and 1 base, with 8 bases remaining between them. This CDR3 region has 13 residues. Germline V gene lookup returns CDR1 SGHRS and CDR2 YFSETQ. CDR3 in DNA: TGCGCCAGCAGCATGACCTCGAACACTGAAGCTTTCTTT. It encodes CASSMTSNTEAFF.

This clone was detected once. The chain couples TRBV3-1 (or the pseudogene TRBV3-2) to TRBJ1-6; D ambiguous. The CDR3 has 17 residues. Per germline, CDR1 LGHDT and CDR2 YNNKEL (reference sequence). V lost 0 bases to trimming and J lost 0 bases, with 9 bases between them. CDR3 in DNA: TGTGCCAGCAGCCAAGACTTGACCAACTCCTATAATTCACCCCTCCACTTT. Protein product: CASSQDLTNSYNSPLHF.

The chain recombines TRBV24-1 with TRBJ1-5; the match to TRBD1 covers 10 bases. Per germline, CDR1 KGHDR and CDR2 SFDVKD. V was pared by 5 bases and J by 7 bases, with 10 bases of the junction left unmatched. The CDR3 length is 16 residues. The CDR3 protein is CATSGVGQGSGQPQHF. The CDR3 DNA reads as TGTGCCACCAGTGGGGTGGGACAGGGGTCCGGGCAGCCCCAGCATTTT.

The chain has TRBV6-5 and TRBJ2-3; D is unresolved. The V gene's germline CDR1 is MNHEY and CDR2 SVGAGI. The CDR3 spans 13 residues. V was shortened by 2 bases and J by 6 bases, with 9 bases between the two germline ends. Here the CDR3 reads CASSYAQWDTQYF. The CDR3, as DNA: TGTGCCAGCAGTTACGCCCAGTGGGATACGCAGTATTTT.